This is a list of T cell receptor beta chains from one sample in a study of cytomegalovirus exposure and HLA in healthy donors. TCRdb keeps only in-frame clones here, not all; method: immunoSEQ multiplex PCR. Altogether roughly 140,000 clones are present, more than 80% being singletons, with the ten largest covering approximately 4.2%. Sequenced material: PBMCs. Receptors originate from a woman between 35 and 50 years old in good health and CMV-seropositive. Both conserved end residues are part of each CDR3. A D gene is named only where the DNA matches it firmly. The listing skips clone size in some rows; elsewhere it reads once, few, many or a size class.

clone size: -
J gene: TRBJ2-1
D gene: TRBD2
V gene: TRBV4-1
CDR3 DNA: TGCGCCAGCAGCCAAGGACTAGCGGGAGTCAGTGAGCAGTTCTTC
CDR3 protein: CASSQGLAGVSEQFF

clone size: -
J gene: TRBJ2-3
D gene: -
V gene: TRBV4-2
CDR3 DNA: TGTGCCAGCAGCCAAGGATCCAGTACCACAGATACGCAGTATTTT
CDR3 protein: CASSQGSSTTDTQYF

clone size: -
J gene: TRBJ2-7
D gene: TRBD2
V gene: TRBV10-3
CDR3 DNA: TGTGCCATCATGGAATCGGGGGGAAGAGGGGAGCAGTACTTC
CDR3 protein: CAIMESGGRGEQYF

clone size: -
J gene: TRBJ1-2
D gene: -
V gene: TRBV7-2
CDR3 DNA: TGTGCCAGCAGCTTAGCTGTGGGCCCCTATGGCTACACCTTC
CDR3 protein: CASSLAVGPYGYTF

clone size: -
J gene: TRBJ1-5
D gene: -
V gene: TRBV6-1
CDR3 DNA: TGTGCCAGCAGGTCCGTTGACGGGGGGCTTCAGCCCCAGCATTTT
CDR3 protein: CASRSVDGGLQPQHF

clone size: -
J gene: TRBJ1-5
D gene: TRBD1
V gene: TRBV28
CDR3 DNA: TGTGCCAGCAGTTCGACAGGGGGCAATCAGCCCCAGCATTTT
CDR3 protein: CASSSTGGNQPQHF

clone size: -
J gene: TRBJ1-2
D gene: -
V gene: TRBV5-6
CDR3 DNA: TGTGCCAGCAGCTCTTGGGGTCCCGGGGGATCCTATGGCTACACCTTC
CDR3 protein: CASSSWGPGGSYGYTF

clone size: once
J gene: TRBJ1-6
D gene: TRBD1
V gene: TRBV28
CDR3 DNA: TGTGCCAGCAGTCCACAGGGGGCGAGCTCCTATAATTCACCCCTCCACTTT
CDR3 protein: CASSPQGASSYNSPLHF

clone size: -
J gene: TRBJ2-2
D gene: -
V gene: TRBV5-1
CDR3 DNA: TGCGCCAGCAGCCTCGGCATGGGCCGGGAGCTGTTTTTT
CDR3 protein: CASSLGMGRELFF

clone size: -
J gene: TRBJ2-1
D gene: -
V gene: TRBV27
CDR3 DNA: TGTGCCAGCAGGGGCGGGCGGAAACACAATGAGCAGTTCTTC
CDR3 protein: CASRGGRKHNEQFF

clone size: -
J gene: TRBJ1-1
D gene: -
V gene: TRBV4-1
CDR3 DNA: TGCGCCAGCAGCCAAGAGGACAACGTGAACACTGAAGCTTTCTTT
CDR3 protein: CASSQEDNVNTEAFF

clone size: -
J gene: TRBJ1-2
D gene: -
V gene: TRBV18
CDR3 DNA: TGTGCCAGCTCACCATTTCCCGAAATGCGGGACTATGGCTACACCTTC
CDR3 protein: CASSPFPEMRDYGYTF

clone size: -
J gene: TRBJ2-5
D gene: -
V gene: TRBV30
CDR3 DNA: TGTGCCTGGAGTGGGACACTAGCAGGAGGGGAGACCCAGTACTTC
CDR3 protein: CAWSGTLAGGETQYF

clone size: -
J gene: TRBJ2-3
D gene: TRBD2
V gene: TRBV5-1
CDR3 DNA: TGCGCCAGCAGCTTGGTTCCTAGCGGGAATGTTAAAGATACGCAGTATTTT
CDR3 protein: CASSLVPSGNVKDTQYF

clone size: -
J gene: TRBJ1-4
D gene: TRBD1
V gene: TRBV30
CDR3 DNA: TGTGCCTGGAGTCATATAAGGGGGCGCGGTGAAAAACTGTTTTTT
CDR3 protein: CAWSHIRGRGEKLFF

clone size: once
J gene: TRBJ1-2
D gene: -
V gene: TRBV5-6
CDR3 DNA: TGTGCCAGCAGCTTGCGGACTTCCTCTCTTGGCTACACCTTC
CDR3 protein: CASSLRTSSLGYTF

clone size: once
J gene: TRBJ2-3
D gene: TRBD2
V gene: TRBV7-6
CDR3 DNA: TGTGCCAGCAGCCTATTTACTAGCGGTATGGGCGTGGGCACAGATACGCAGTATTTT
CDR3 protein: CASSLFTSGMGVGTDTQYF

clone size: once
J gene: TRBJ2-3
D gene: TRBD2
V gene: TRBV5-1
CDR3 DNA: TGCGCCAGCAGCCCCAGGCAGCGGGGGGGAGATACGCAGTATTTT
CDR3 protein: CASSPRQRGGDTQYF

clone size: -
J gene: TRBJ1-6
D gene: -
V gene: TRBV2
CDR3 DNA: TGTGCCAGCAGTGAGTGGACTCCAGGCGATTCACCCCTCCACTTT
CDR3 protein: CASSEWTPGDSPLHF

clone size: -
J gene: TRBJ2-2
D gene: -
V gene: TRBV28
CDR3 DNA: TGTGCCAGCATCGCCCCGCGGGGATACACCGGGGAGCTGTTTTTT
CDR3 protein: CASIAPRGYTGELFF

clone size: -
J gene: TRBJ1-6
D gene: -
V gene: TRBV4-2
CDR3 DNA: TGTGCCAGCAGCCAAGACAGGGACTCCTATAATTCACCCCTCCACTTT
CDR3 protein: CASSQDRDSYNSPLHF

clone size: -
J gene: TRBJ1-4
D gene: -
V gene: TRBV28
CDR3 DNA: TGTGCCAGCACGCAGGGAAGAAATGAAAAACTGTTTTTT
CDR3 protein: CASTQGRNEKLFF

clone size: -
J gene: TRBJ2-7
D gene: -
V gene: TRBV27
CDR3 DNA: TGTGCCAGCACCCCCCGGGCAGGGGCACACGAGCAGTACTTC
CDR3 protein: CASTPRAGAHEQYF

clone size: -
J gene: TRBJ1-5
D gene: -
V gene: TRBV2
CDR3 DNA: TGTGCCAGCAGTGAGGGGGGGCGGCAGCCCCAGCATTTT
CDR3 protein: CASSEGGRQPQHF

clone size: -
J gene: TRBJ1-4
D gene: -
V gene: TRBV6-4
CDR3 DNA: TGTGCCAGCAGTGAGCGGATAGTTGAAAAACTGTTTTTT
CDR3 protein: CASSERIVEKLFF

clone size: -
J gene: TRBJ2-6
D gene: -
V gene: TRBV5-1
CDR3 DNA: TGCGCCAGCAGGGACAAGGCTGGGGCCAACGTCCTGACTTTC
CDR3 protein: CASRDKAGANVLTF

clone size: -
J gene: TRBJ2-1
D gene: -
V gene: TRBV7-3
CDR3 DNA: TGTGCCAGCAGCTTATTGGGTGAGGCCTACAATGAGCAGTTCTTC
CDR3 protein: CASSLLGEAYNEQFF

clone size: -
J gene: TRBJ2-1
D gene: TRBD2
V gene: TRBV27
CDR3 DNA: TGTGCCAGCAGGGGTCCCGGGACTAGGTTAAAAGGTTACAATGAGCAGTTCTTC
CDR3 protein: CASRGPGTRLKGYNEQFF

clone size: -
J gene: TRBJ2-7
D gene: -
V gene: TRBV10-3
CDR3 DNA: TGTGCCATCAGCGTGACAGGGGACTACTACGAGCAGTACTTC
CDR3 protein: CAISVTGDYYEQYF

clone size: -
J gene: TRBJ1-2
D gene: -
V gene: TRBV7-9
CDR3 DNA: TGTGCCAGCAGCCCATCAGGGGCGGGTGGCTACACCTTC
CDR3 protein: CASSPSGAGGYTF

clone size: -
J gene: TRBJ2-5
D gene: -
V gene: TRBV11-2
CDR3 DNA: TGTGCCAGCAGCCAGGGCCGGAAAGAGACCCAGTACTTC
CDR3 protein: CASSQGRKETQYF

clone size: -
J gene: TRBJ2-2
D gene: TRBD1
V gene: TRBV7-7
CDR3 DNA: TGTGCTAGCAGCCCCGACAGGGGAGACACCGGGGAGCTGTTTTTT
CDR3 protein: CASSPDRGDTGELFF

clone size: few
J gene: TRBJ2-1
D gene: -
V gene: TRBV6-1
CDR3 DNA: TGTGCCAGCAGTGAAGCGCTTGGGCAGTACAATGAGCAGTTCTTC
CDR3 protein: CASSEALGQYNEQFF

clone size: few
J gene: TRBJ1-1
D gene: -
V gene: TRBV7-9
CDR3 DNA: TGTGCCAGCAGCTTATCGACAGTGAACACTGAAGCTTTCTTT
CDR3 protein: CASSLSTVNTEAFF

clone size: -
J gene: TRBJ2-1
D gene: TRBD2
V gene: TRBV18
CDR3 DNA: TGTGCCAGCTCACCACCGCGGGGCGGGAGGGACGAGCAGTTCTTC
CDR3 protein: CASSPPRGGRDEQFF

clone size: once
J gene: TRBJ2-5
D gene: TRBD2
V gene: TRBV10-3
CDR3 DNA: TGTGCCATCAGTGATTTACTAGCGGGGCAAGAGACCCAGTACTTC
CDR3 protein: CAISDLLAGQETQYF

clone size: -
J gene: TRBJ2-3
D gene: -
V gene: TRBV6-1
CDR3 DNA: TGTGCCAGCAGTGATATCTGGGGCGGACCAGATACGCAGTATTTT
CDR3 protein: CASSDIWGGPDTQYF

clone size: -
J gene: TRBJ1-3
D gene: -
V gene: TRBV5-1
CDR3 DNA: TGCGCCAGCAGCTTGGGAGAAGATATAGGAAACACCATATATTTT
CDR3 protein: CASSLGEDIGNTIYF

clone size: -
J gene: TRBJ2-1
D gene: -
V gene: TRBV7-9
CDR3 DNA: TGTTCCAGCAGCCCGGGGTCGGGTGAGCAGTTCTTC
CDR3 protein: CSSSPGSGEQFF

clone size: -
J gene: TRBJ1-4
D gene: -
V gene: TRBV19
CDR3 DNA: TGTGCCAGTAGTATTGGGGAGAAACTGTTTTTT
CDR3 protein: CASSIGEKLFF

clone size: few
J gene: TRBJ1-6
D gene: -
V gene: TRBV6-1
CDR3 DNA: TGTGCCAGCAGCCAGACAGGCCCGTGGAATTCACCCCTCCACTTT
CDR3 protein: CASSQTGPWNSPLHF

clone size: -
J gene: TRBJ2-5
D gene: TRBD1
V gene: TRBV4-3
CDR3 DNA: TGCGCCAGCAGCCGACAGGGATCAGAGACCCAGTACTTC
CDR3 protein: CASSRQGSETQYF

clone size: -
J gene: TRBJ2-1
D gene: -
V gene: TRBV7-2
CDR3 DNA: TGTGCCAGCAGCTTAGGGTCCCGGTCCTACAATGAGCAGTTCTTC
CDR3 protein: CASSLGSRSYNEQFF

clone size: -
J gene: TRBJ2-5
D gene: TRBD1
V gene: TRBV18
CDR3 DNA: TGTGCCAGCTCACCTGACAGGGCCCAGTACTTC
CDR3 protein: CASSPDRAQYF

clone size: -
J gene: TRBJ2-1
D gene: -
V gene: TRBV9
CDR3 DNA: TGTGCCAGCAGTCCTGACGGGGTAGCCGGCTACAATGAGCAGTTCTTC
CDR3 protein: CASSPDGVAGYNEQFF

clone size: few
J gene: TRBJ2-7
D gene: TRBD2
V gene: TRBV11-2
CDR3 DNA: TGTGCCAGCAGCCCAGGGAGGGCGGGCTCCTACGAGCAGTACTTC
CDR3 protein: CASSPGRAGSYEQYF

clone size: -
J gene: TRBJ2-5
D gene: -
V gene: TRBV19
CDR3 DNA: TGTGCCAGTAGTACAGGGACACAAGAGACCCAGTACTTC
CDR3 protein: CASSTGTQETQYF

clone size: -
J gene: TRBJ2-5
D gene: TRBD2
V gene: TRBV9
CDR3 DNA: TGTGCCAGCAGCGTAGGGACTAGCGGAGAGACCCAGTACTTC
CDR3 protein: CASSVGTSGETQYF

clone size: -
J gene: TRBJ2-7
D gene: TRBD1
V gene: TRBV4-2
CDR3 DNA: TGTGCCAGCAGCCAAGATCTCTTCGGGACAGGGTTCACCTACGAGCAGTACTTC
CDR3 protein: CASSQDLFGTGFTYEQYF

clone size: -
J gene: TRBJ2-1
D gene: TRBD2
V gene: TRBV29-1
CDR3 DNA: TGCAGCGCTGGGGGACGTTATAGTTTCCAGCGGGAGCAGCGGGATGAGCAGTTCTTC
CDR3 protein: CSAGGRYSFQREQRDEQFF

clone size: -
J gene: TRBJ2-5
D gene: -
V gene: TRBV18
CDR3 DNA: TGTGCCAGCTCACCACTATTAGCGGAGGGGTACCAAGAGACCCAGTACTTC
CDR3 protein: CASSPLLAEGYQETQYF

clone size: -
J gene: TRBJ2-7
D gene: TRBD2
V gene: TRBV27
CDR3 DNA: TGTGCCAGCAGTTTCAGCGCCGGGACTAGCCATTACGAGCAGTACTTC
CDR3 protein: CASSFSAGTSHYEQYF

clone size: -
J gene: TRBJ1-4
D gene: -
V gene: TRBV27
CDR3 DNA: TGTGCCAGCAGCCCGTGGGGTAGGGGAGAAAAACTGTTTTTT
CDR3 protein: CASSPWGRGEKLFF

clone size: once
J gene: TRBJ2-1
D gene: TRBD1
V gene: TRBV7-9
CDR3 DNA: TGTGCCAGCAGCTGGAACCGGGACAGGGACTACAATGAGCAGTTCTTC
CDR3 protein: CASSWNRDRDYNEQFF

clone size: -
J gene: TRBJ1-5
D gene: TRBD1
V gene: TRBV27
CDR3 DNA: TGTGCCAGCAGAACAGGGGATCAGCCCCAGCATTTT
CDR3 protein: CASRTGDQPQHF

clone size: -
J gene: TRBJ2-7
D gene: TRBD1
V gene: TRBV11-2
CDR3 DNA: TGTGCCAGCAGCTTGGGGGACCCTCGACAGGGGAGACAGCAGTACTTC
CDR3 protein: CASSLGDPRQGRQQYF

clone size: few
J gene: TRBJ1-1
D gene: TRBD1
V gene: TRBV20-1
CDR3 DNA: TGCAGTGCAACCGGGACAGTTGGAGCTTTCTTT
CDR3 protein: CSATGTVGAFF

clone size: -
J gene: TRBJ2-5
D gene: TRBD2
V gene: TRBV30
CDR3 DNA: TGTGCCTGGAGCGGGACTAGCGGGGCCCAAGAGACCCAGTACTTC
CDR3 protein: CAWSGTSGAQETQYF